Following are 24 T cell receptor beta chains from one sample sequenced in a study of blood T cell repertoires in COVID-19. Measured with immunoSEQ multiplex PCR; TCRdb has only the in-frame clones, and not every one. The sample records 55,000 to 65,000 clones, roughly four fifths being singletons. The sequenced sample consisted of peripheral blood. These receptors came from a man in his sixties with COVID-19, enrolled during active disease.

The V gene is TRBV7-9, the J gene TRBJ2-5, with TRBD1 as a possible D gene (6 bases). V dropped 5 bases and J dropped 3 bases, with 13 bases sitting between them. The CDR3 has 14 amino acids. Germline lookup yields CDR1 SEHNR and CDR2 FQNEAQ (reference sequence). Written as DNA, the CDR3 is TGTGCCAGCAGCACCTGGACAGAAAAAGAGACCCAGTACTTC. Its translation is CASSTWTEKETQYF.

This chain's CDR3 is CASSPFRATLPAYTF. CDR3 nucleotides: TGTGCCAGCAGCCCATTCAGGGCGACGCTTCCGGCCTACACCTTC. The chain links TRBV5-5 to TRBJ1-2; D is possibly TRBD1 (5 bases). Trimming pared 4 bases from V and 10 bases from J, leaving 23 bases between. This CDR3 spans 15 amino acids. Germline CDR1 reads SGHKS; CDR2 reads YYEKEE (reference sequence).

The chain combines TRBV3-1 (or the pseudogene TRBV3-2) with TRBJ2-2, with TRBD2 matching 10 bases. The trim removed 5 bases at V and 3 bases at J, leaving 6 bases unmatched. CDR3 size: 16 residues. Germline CDR1 is LGHDT and CDR2 is YNNKEL (reference sequence). As DNA, the CDR3 is TGTGCCAGCAGCATAGCGGGGGGCTTCTACACCGGGGAGCTGTTTTTT. It codes for CASSIAGGFYTGELFF.

The J gene is TRBJ1-2, the V gene TRBV6-6; 10 bases line up with TRBD1. CDR3 length equals 13 residues. Germline trimming cut 2 bases from V and 7 bases from J; bases unmatched to any gene: 1. Germline values: CDR1 MNHNY, CDR2 SVGAGI (reference sequence). CDR3 sequence: CASSYGTGVGYTF. The CDR3 coding sequence is TGTGCCAGCAGTTACGGGACAGGGGTTGGCTACACCTTC.

The V gene is TRBV19, the J gene TRBJ1-3; D gene unclear. The ends were cut back, 4 bases at V and 0 bases at J, with 7 bases in the middle. Germline V gives CDR1 LNHDA, CDR2 SQIVND (reference sequence). The CDR3 has 14 amino acids. The CDR3 loop is CASSTLSSGNTIYF. The CDR3 region has the DNA TGTGCCAGTAGTACCCTGAGCTCTGGAAACACCATATATTTT.

J is TRBJ2-7 and V is TRBV5-1; D is possibly TRBD2 (5 bases). CDR3 length equals 14 residues. The germline gives CDR1 SGHRS, CDR2 YFSETQ. V was clipped by 4 bases and J by 3 bases, with 14 bases between them. Written as DNA, the CDR3 is TGCGCCAGCAGCAGGGCCGGACGGGACTACGAGCAGTACTTC. Encoded protein: CASSRAGRDYEQYF.

V gene TRBV10-3 combines with J gene TRBJ1-3, with 10 bases matching TRBD1. This CDR3 spans 14 amino acids. The junction had 8 bases not matched to a gene; V was cut back by 8 bases and J by 7 bases. Germline CDR1 and CDR2: ENHRY and SYGVKD. The CDR3 protein is CAIGTGTGANTIYF. The CDR3 DNA sequence: TGTGCCATCGGGACCGGGACAGGGGCGAACACCATATATTTT.

This chain links TRBV19 with TRBJ2-2; 11 bases align to TRBD1. CDR3 length: 17 amino acids. Germline V lookup: CDR1 LNHDA, CDR2 SQIVND (reference sequence). Trimming removed 5 bases from V and 0 bases from J; junction bases left unmatched: 5. CDR3 amino acids: CASSSRGQGANTGELFF. Written as DNA, the CDR3 is TGTGCCAGTAGTTCCCGGGGACAGGGGGCGAACACCGGGGAGCTGTTTTTT.

The chain carries TRBV5-1 and TRBJ2-1; possibly TRBD1 for D (5 bases). The CDR3 totals 14 residues. From germline, CDR1 is SGHRS and CDR2 YFSETQ. Trimming removed 3 bases from V and 7 bases from J, with 14 bases in between. In nucleotides, the CDR3 is TGCGCCAGCAGCTCTCAGGGTTTCGGGAATGAGCAGTTCTTC. This encodes CASSSQGFGNEQFF.

The chain employs TRBV11-3 and TRBJ2-7; D is possibly TRBD2 (6 bases). This CDR3 comprises 14 residues. Germline values: CDR1 SGHNT, CDR2 YENEEA. Trimming cost V 1 base and J 3 bases, with 10 bases left between them. The CDR3 is CASSLVSGSYEQYF. The CDR3 bases are TGTGCCAGCAGCTTAGTTAGCGGAAGCTACGAGCAGTACTTC.

This sequence joins TRBV25-1 and TRBJ2-7; D unclear. V lost 5 bases, J lost 1 base, and 9 bases lay in between. The CDR3 runs to 13 residues. The V gene's germline CDR1 is MGHDK and CDR2 SYGVNS. The CDR3 bases are TGTGCCAGCAGTAGCGAAACTTCCTACGAGCAGTACTTC. This sequence encodes CASSSETSYEQYF.

The chain is built from TRBV2 and TRBJ2-2, with 8 bases lining up with TRBD2. With 6 bases clipped from V and 9 bases from J, the junction kept 12 bases outside the gene matches. The CDR3 has 15 amino acids. Germline CDR1 reads SNHLY; CDR2 reads FYNNEI. The CDR3 DNA sequence: TGTGCCAGCAGCCTTATGAGTAGCGGGACCAGGGAGCTGTTTTTT. It translates to CASSLMSSGTRELFF.

The rearrangement links TRBV3-1 (or the pseudogene TRBV3-2) to TRBJ1-1; possibly TRBD1 for D (6 bases). Germline CDR1 and CDR2: LGHDT and YNNKEL (reference sequence). The V gene lost 3 bases and the J gene lost 1 base, with 12 bases spanning the gap. The CDR3 consists of 15 residues. The CDR3 region is CASSQRGTGNTEAFF. The CDR3 region has the DNA TGTGCCAGCAGCCAGAGGGGGACGGGGAACACTGAAGCTTTCTTT.

The chain carries TRBV4-2 and TRBJ2-5; 9 bases are a match to TRBD2. Trimming cost V 3 bases and J 2 bases; bases outside gene matches: 7. CDR3 length: 16 amino acids. CDR1 and CDR2 (germline): LGHNA, YNFKEQ. CDR3 residues: CASSQSSGNLQETQYF. For the CDR3, the DNA is TGTGCCAGCAGCCAGTCTAGCGGGAACCTACAAGAGACCCAGTACTTC.

This clone was seen a handful of times. The V call is TRBV19, the J call TRBJ1-4; 8 bases fit TRBD1. The ends lost 6 bases at V and 5 bases at J; junction bases unmatched: 11. Germline V gene lookup returns CDR1 LNHDA and CDR2 SQIVND (reference sequence). The CDR3 runs to 16 residues. The CDR3 coding sequence is TGTGCCAGTAGCGAATCCTGGACAGGGAGGAATGAAAAACTGTTTTTT. It is translated as CASSESWTGRNEKLFF.

The chain links TRBV19 to TRBJ1-1; D remains unclear. V was clipped by 5 bases and J by 1 base, with 11 bases between them. Germline CDR1 is LNHDA and CDR2 is SQIVND (reference sequence). The CDR3 sequence is 14 residues long. The CDR3 here is CASSFRGTNTEAFF. CDR3 bases: TGTGCCAGTAGTTTCCGGGGAACGAACACTGAAGCTTTCTTT.

The chain employs TRBV9 and TRBJ1-3; weak D call: TRBD1 (6 bases). CDR3 length equals 14 residues. Trimming removed 3 bases at V and 11 bases at J, with 18 bases between. Germline V gene data show CDR1 as SGDLS and CDR2 as YYNGEE. CDR3 region: CASSERGWGQPIYF. The CDR3 nucleotides are TGTGCCAGCAGCGAGAGAGGATGGGGGCAGCCCATATATTTT.

The genes are TRBV4-1 and TRBJ2-7; weak D call: TRBD2 (6 bases). CDR3 length: 14 amino acids. Deletions cut 4 bases from V and 2 bases from J, with 12 bases between. Germline V gene lookup returns CDR1 MGHRA and CDR2 YSYEKL. CDR3 protein: CASSLPGTAYEQYF. CDR3 DNA sequence: TGCGCCAGCAGCCTCCCTGGGACTGCCTACGAGCAGTACTTC.

This rearrangement joins TRBV5-1 to TRBJ2-3, with TRBD1 matching 8 bases. J gave up 1 base and V 2 bases, and 3 bases lay outside the gene matches. The germline CDR1 and CDR2 sequences are SGHRS and YFSETQ. This CDR3 has 15 amino acids. CDR3 amino acids: CASSFQGAGTDTQYF. The CDR3 DNA sequence: TGCGCCAGCAGCTTTCAGGGGGCTGGCACAGATACGCAGTATTTT.

The chain joins TRBV6-6 to TRBJ1-5; a possible D gene is TRBD1 (6 bases). The germline gives CDR1 MNHNY, CDR2 SVGAGI (reference sequence). This CDR3 region has 16 residues. V lost 5 bases and J 1 base, leaving 15 bases between the germline ends. CDR3 nucleotides: TGTGCCAGCAGTAGCCCGGGACACCTAAGCAATCAGCCCCAGCATTTT. Translating it yields CASSSPGHLSNQPQHF.

Only a few counts were recorded for this clone. The chain couples TRBV18 to TRBJ2-5, with TRBD1 identical over 9 bases. The CDR3 has 15 residues. V was pared by 6 bases and J by 5 bases, with 10 bases of the junction left unmatched. Germline-derived CDR1 and CDR2 are KGHSH and LQKENI. The CDR3 loop reads CASSHGQGSRETQYF. The CDR3 region has the DNA TGTGCCAGCTCTCATGGACAGGGGTCGCGGGAGACCCAGTACTTC.

V usage is TRBV11-2 and J usage is TRBJ2-2; D gene unclear. CDR3 length: 13 amino acids. Germline-derived CDR1 and CDR2 are SGHAT and FQNNGV. V gave up 2 bases and J gave up 7 bases, with 8 bases separating them. CDR3 nucleotides: TGTGCCAGCAGCTTATTAGCCGGCGGGGAGCTGTTTTTT. This encodes CASSLLAGGELFF.

This rearrangement joins TRBV12-5 to TRBJ2-1; TRBD1 might be the D (6 bases). The CDR3 is made up of 14 amino acids. V was clipped by 1 base and J by 2 bases, with 6 bases between them. Germline V gives CDR1 LGHNT, CDR2 FRNRAP. The CDR3 protein is CASGLDRAYNEQFF. The CDR3 DNA follows: TGTGCTAGTGGTTTGGACAGGGCCTACAATGAGCAGTTCTTC.

The table lists this clone with a count of one. The CDR3 bases are TGTGCCAGCAGCTTCGGACAGAGTCTCCAAAGCTCTGGGGCCAACGTCCTGACTTTC. This gives the protein CASSFGQSLQSSGANVLTF. The gene calls are TRBV11-2 and TRBJ2-6; D is possibly TRBD1 (6 bases). Per germline, CDR1 SGHAT and CDR2 FQNNGV. This CDR3 contains 19 residues. V was shortened by 3 bases and J by 0 bases, with 18 bases between the two germline ends.